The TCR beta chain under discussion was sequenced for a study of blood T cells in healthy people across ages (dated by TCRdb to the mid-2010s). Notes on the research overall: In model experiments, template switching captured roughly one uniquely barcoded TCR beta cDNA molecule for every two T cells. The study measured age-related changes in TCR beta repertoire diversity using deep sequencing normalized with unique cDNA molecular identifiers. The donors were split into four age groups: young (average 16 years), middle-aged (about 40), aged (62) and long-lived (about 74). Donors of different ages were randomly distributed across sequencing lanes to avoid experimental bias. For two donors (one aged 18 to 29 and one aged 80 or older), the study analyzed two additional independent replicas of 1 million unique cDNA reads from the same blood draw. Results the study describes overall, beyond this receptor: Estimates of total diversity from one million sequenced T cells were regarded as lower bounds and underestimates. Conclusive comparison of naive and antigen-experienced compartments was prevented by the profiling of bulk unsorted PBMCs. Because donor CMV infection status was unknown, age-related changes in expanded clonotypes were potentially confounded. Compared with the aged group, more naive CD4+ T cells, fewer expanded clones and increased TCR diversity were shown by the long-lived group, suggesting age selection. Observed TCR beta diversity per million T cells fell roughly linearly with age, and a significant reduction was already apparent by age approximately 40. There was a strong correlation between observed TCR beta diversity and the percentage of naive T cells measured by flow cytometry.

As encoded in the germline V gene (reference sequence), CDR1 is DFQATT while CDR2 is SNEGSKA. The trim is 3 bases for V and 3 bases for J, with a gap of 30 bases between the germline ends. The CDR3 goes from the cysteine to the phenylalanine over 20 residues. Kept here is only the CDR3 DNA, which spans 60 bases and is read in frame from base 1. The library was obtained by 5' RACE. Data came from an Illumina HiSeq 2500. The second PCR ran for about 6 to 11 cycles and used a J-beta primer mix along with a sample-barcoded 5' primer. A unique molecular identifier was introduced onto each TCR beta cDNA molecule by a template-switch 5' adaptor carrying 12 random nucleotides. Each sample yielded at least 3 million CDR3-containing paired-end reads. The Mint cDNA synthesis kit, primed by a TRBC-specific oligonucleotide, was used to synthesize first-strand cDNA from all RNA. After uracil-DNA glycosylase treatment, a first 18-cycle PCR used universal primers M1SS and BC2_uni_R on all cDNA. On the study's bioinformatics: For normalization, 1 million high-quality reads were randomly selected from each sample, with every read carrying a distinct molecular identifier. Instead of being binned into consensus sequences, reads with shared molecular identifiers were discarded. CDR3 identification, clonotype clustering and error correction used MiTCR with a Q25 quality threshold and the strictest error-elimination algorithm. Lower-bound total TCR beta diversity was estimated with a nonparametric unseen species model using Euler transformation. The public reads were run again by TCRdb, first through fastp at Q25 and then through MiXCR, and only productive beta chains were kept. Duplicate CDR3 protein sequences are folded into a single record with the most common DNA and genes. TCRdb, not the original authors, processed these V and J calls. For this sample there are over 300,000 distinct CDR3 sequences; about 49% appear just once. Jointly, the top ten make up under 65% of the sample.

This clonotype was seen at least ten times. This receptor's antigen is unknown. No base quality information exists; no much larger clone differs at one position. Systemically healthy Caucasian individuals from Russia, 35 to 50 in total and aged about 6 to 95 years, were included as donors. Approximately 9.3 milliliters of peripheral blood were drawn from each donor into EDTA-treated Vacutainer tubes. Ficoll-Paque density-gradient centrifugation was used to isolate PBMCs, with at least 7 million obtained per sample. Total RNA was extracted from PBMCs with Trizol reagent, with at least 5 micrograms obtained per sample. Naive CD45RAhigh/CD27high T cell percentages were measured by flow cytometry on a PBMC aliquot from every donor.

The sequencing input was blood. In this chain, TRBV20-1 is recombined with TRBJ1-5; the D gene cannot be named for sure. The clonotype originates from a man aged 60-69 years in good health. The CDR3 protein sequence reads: CSASASPGGRSGRLNQPQHF. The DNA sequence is TGCAGTGCTAGCGCCAGTCCGGGCGGTAGGAGCGGGCGGCTCAATCAGCCCCAGCATTTT.